These 15 T cell receptor beta chains were all obtained from the same sample, sequenced in a study of cytomegalovirus exposure and HLA in healthy donors (dated by TCRdb to the late 2010s). The library was obtained by the immunoSEQ multiplex PCR assay. TCRdb re-hosts the immuneACCESS table, in-frame sequences only. Its copies lack some clones; in the studies checked, an unresolved V gene accounts for under half of them, and the cause for the rest is not known. The table for this sample lists 120,000 or so clones; 90% to 96% of them were counted only once. Jointly, the top ten make up 1.5% to 2% of the sample. Material: PBMCs. The source is a man younger than 35 in good health and CMV-seronegative.

The chain uses TRBV5-4 and TRBJ1-6, with 9 bases fitting TRBD1. The trim removed 4 bases at V and 9 bases at J, leaving 8 bases unmatched. In germline, CDR1 is SGHNT, CDR2 YYREEE (reference sequence). This CDR3 region has 15 residues. The chain's CDR3 is CASSPGDRAGSPLHF. DNA for the CDR3: TGTGCCAGCAGCCCAGGGGACAGGGCGGGTTCACCCCTCCACTTT.

The chain joins TRBV5-6 to TRBJ1-1, with D tentatively TRBD1 (6 bases). The CDR3 is made up of 13 amino acids. Germline V gene data show CDR1 as SGHDT and CDR2 as YYEEEE. V was pared by 2 bases and J by 5 bases, with 10 bases between. CDR3 DNA sequence: TGTGCCAGCAGCTTCGGGGGGCGGACTGAAGCTTTCTTT. This gives the protein CASSFGGRTEAFF.

The V and J genes are TRBV11-2 and TRBJ2-2, with D possibly matching TRBD2 (6 bases). The CDR3 runs to 14 residues. V shed 6 bases and J shed 5 bases, with 13 bases lying between them. Germline V gene lookup returns CDR1 SGHAT and CDR2 FQNNGV. The CDR3: CASRPIRGTGELFF. The CDR3 nucleotides are TGTGCCAGCAGGCCTATTCGGGGGACCGGGGAGCTGTTTTTT.

The chain combines TRBV19 with TRBJ1-4; 9 bases match TRBD1. Trimming at V came to 4 bases and at J to 3 bases, leaving 3 bases not matched to a gene. The germline V gene encodes CDR1 LNHDA and CDR2 SQIVND (reference sequence). The CDR3 spans 15 residues. As DNA, the CDR3 is TGTGCCAGTAGTACGGGGACAGGGCCTAATGAAAAACTGTTTTTT. This translates into CASSTGTGPNEKLFF. Filled out from reference TRBV19 and TRBJ1-4, the complete variable domain reads DGGITQSPKYLFRKEGQNVTLSCEQNLNHDAMYWYRQDPGQGLRLIYYSQIVNDFQKGDIAEGYSVSREKKESFPLTVTSAQKNPTAFYLCASSTGTGPNEKLFFGSGTQLSVL.

CDR3 nucleotide sequence: TGTGCCAGCAGCTTTCCTTTCTCTGCTAGCGGGAGGTTCAATGAGCAGTTCTTC. Translating gives CASSFPFSASGRFNEQFF. V usage is TRBV7-2 and J usage is TRBJ2-1; TRBD2 agrees at 11 bases. The V gene's germline CDR1 is SGHTA and CDR2 FQGNSA. The CDR3 runs 18 residues. The V segment lost 3 bases and the J segment 6 bases; nucleotides outside the gene matches: 13.

J is TRBJ1-1 and V is TRBV30; no definite D call. The CDR3 is 13 amino acids. Germline V gene sequence: CDR1 GTSNPN, CDR2 SVGIG (reference sequence). Trimming took off 7 bases at V and 2 bases at J, with 14 bases between the two ends. CDR3 in amino acids: CASYSNFNTEAFF. In DNA form, the CDR3 reads TGTGCCTCCTACAGTAATTTCAACACTGAAGCTTTCTTT.

This clone appeared a single time. This sequence joins TRBV5-1 and TRBJ1-2; possible D gene TRBD1, 6 bases. Germline values: CDR1 SGHRS, CDR2 YFSETQ. The V end was cut by 4 bases, the J end by 8 bases, with 18 bases between. This CDR3 has 14 residues. CDR3 protein: CASSAGTPGSGYTF. In nucleotides, the CDR3 is TGCGCCAGCAGCGCCGGGACACCTGGGAGCGGCTACACCTTC.

The chain recombines TRBV27 with TRBJ2-1; 11 bases are a match to TRBD2. CDR1 and CDR2 (germline): MNHEY, SMNVEV (reference sequence). The CDR3 is 12 residues long. J lost 12 bases, V lost 6 bases, and 4 bases had no gene match. CDR3 loop: CASSRTSGPQFF. The CDR3 bases are TGTGCCAGCAGCCGGACTAGCGGGCCGCAGTTCTTC.

The rearrangement links TRBV5-6 to TRBJ1-5; 9 nucleotides agree with TRBD1. V shed 5 bases, J shed 5 bases, and the junction held 2 bases outside the gene matches. There are 13 residues in the CDR3. The germline CDR1 and CDR2 sequences are SGHDT and YYEEEE. CDR3 protein: CASSRTGDQPQHF. The CDR3 DNA reads as TGTGCCAGCAGTCGGACAGGGGATCAGCCCCAGCATTTT.

The chain combines TRBV28 with TRBJ2-5, with 9 bases matching TRBD1. The CDR3 contains 16 residues. Unmatched junction bases numbered 8, after V lost 6 bases and J lost 0 bases. Per germline, CDR1 MDHEN and CDR2 SYDVKM. The CDR3 is CASSRPGQGYQETQYF. Here the CDR3 DNA reads TGTGCCAGCAGCCGCCCCGGACAGGGGTACCAAGAGACCCAGTACTTC. Full variable domain (missing parts from reference TRBV28 and TRBJ2-5): DVKVTQSSRYLVKRTGEKVFLECVQDMDHENMFWYRQDPGLGLRLIYFSYDVKMKEKGDIPEGYSVSREKKERFSLILESASTNQTSMYLCASSRPGQGYQETQYFGPGTRLLVL.

The chain is built from TRBV7-8 and TRBJ2-1, with 13 bases that match TRBD2. The germline gives CDR1 SGHVS, CDR2 FQNEAQ. With V trimmed by 5 bases and J by 7 bases, 2 bases remained unmatched. The CDR3 is 14 amino acids. The CDR3 protein is CASSQLAGGNEQFF. For the CDR3, the DNA is TGTGCCAGCAGCCAACTAGCGGGGGGGAATGAGCAGTTCTTC.

The V gene is TRBV19, the J gene TRBJ2-5; 13 bases are shared with TRBD2. The CDR3 is made up of 15 amino acids. Germline V gene data show CDR1 as LNHDA and CDR2 as SQIVND (reference sequence). J gave up 4 bases and V 6 bases, and 5 bases lay outside the gene matches. In nucleotides, the CDR3 is TGTGCCAGTAGAACACTAGCGGGAGGGGTAGAGACCCAGTACTTC. It is translated as CASRTLAGGVETQYF. Variable domain in full (rest from reference TRBV19 and TRBJ2-5): DGGITQSPKYLFRKEGQNVTLSCEQNLNHDAMYWYRQDPGQGLRLIYYSQIVNDFQKGDIAEGYSVSREKKESFPLTVTSAQKNPTAFYLCASRTLAGGVETQYFGPGTRLLVL.

The chain joins TRBV14 to TRBJ2-7, with D possibly being TRBD2 (5 bases). The germline V and J ends were trimmed by 2 bases and 2 bases, with 28 bases remaining between them. The germline V gene has CDR1 SGHDN and CDR2 FVKESK. The length of the CDR3 is 20 residues. The CDR3 DNA reads TGTGCCAGCAGCCAATCCTTCAGTCTTACGGGATTGTTAGTCGCCTACGAGCAGTACTTC. Translated, it gives CASSQSFSLTGLLVAYEQYF.

V gene TRBV16 combines with J gene TRBJ1-4; D gene ambiguous. The length of the CDR3 is 15 residues. V shed 4 bases and J shed 10 bases, with 19 bases lying between them. The germline V gene has CDR1 KGHSY and CDR2 FQNENV. The CDR3 nucleotides are TGTGCCAGCAGCCGCCCGCCCACAGAATCCGGAAAACTGTTTTTT. Protein sequence: CASSRPPTESGKLFF.

CDR3 loop: CASSFTQVQETQYF. CDR3 DNA: TGTGCCAGCAGCTTTACGCAGGTCCAAGAGACCCAGTACTTC. This chain uses TRBV7-2 with TRBJ2-5; no reliable D call. V lost 3 bases, J lost 1 base, and 9 bases lay in between. The CDR3 runs 14 residues. CDR1 is SGHTA, CDR2 FQGNSA, per germline. The full variable domain, completed using reference TRBV7-2 and TRBJ2-5, is GAGVSQSPSNKVTEKGKDVELRCDPISGHTALYWYRQSLGQGLEFLIYFQGNSAPDKSGLPSDRFSAERTGGSVSTLTIQRTQQEDSAVYLCASSFTQVQETQYFGPGTRLLVL.